The 14 T cell receptor beta chains presented below share a single source sample, sequenced in a study of blood T cell repertoires in COVID-19. The protocol was immunoSEQ multiplex PCR, while the TCRdb copy is restricted to in-frame clones and leaves out a portion. The data show some 100,000 clones, roughly 76% seen once. The sequenced material came from peripheral blood. The receptors were gathered from a human donor in a cohort sampled during active COVID-19.

This clone appeared a single time. The chain carries TRBV28 and TRBJ1-2; 9 positions match TRBD1. This CDR3 is 12 amino acids long. J gave up 7 bases and V 5 bases, and 2 bases lay outside the gene matches. Germline V gives CDR1 MDHEN, CDR2 SYDVKM. CDR3 sequence: CASSGDRVGYTF. The CDR3 region has the DNA TGTGCCAGCAGTGGGGACAGGGTTGGCTACACCTTC.

This clone was recorded once. V usage is TRBV28 and J usage is TRBJ2-1; 9 bases line up with TRBD1. The germline V gene encodes CDR1 MDHEN and CDR2 SYDVKM. The CDR3 extends over 16 amino acids. J gave up 2 bases and V 2 bases, and 4 bases lay outside the gene matches. The CDR3 loop is CASSLPGQGTYNEQFF. The CDR3 nucleotides read TGTGCCAGCAGTTTACCCGGACAGGGGACCTACAATGAGCAGTTCTTC.

This clone has only one observation. J is TRBJ1-2 and V is TRBV7-9; 9 nucleotides match TRBD1. V shed 3 bases and J 5 bases; nucleotides not matched to a gene: 10. CDR3 size: 16 residues. Germline CDR1 is SEHNR and CDR2 is FQNEAQ (reference sequence). CDR3 DNA sequence: TGTGCCAGCAGCTTCCGGGGACAGGGTGGATTTTATGGCTACACCTTC. Its translation is CASSFRGQGGFYGYTF.

The rearrangement joins TRBV5-1 to TRBJ1-3; 10 nucleotides line up with TRBD1. This CDR3 is built from 17 residues. The trim removed 1 base at V and 2 bases at J, leaving 6 bases unmatched. CDR1 is SGHRS, CDR2 YFSETQ, per germline. The CDR3, as DNA: TGCGCCAGCAGCTTGTCCGGACAGGGGGTGACTGGAAACACCATATATTTT. The encoded protein is CASSLSGQGVTGNTIYF.

This sequence joins TRBV30 and TRBJ1-1, with D possibly being TRBD1 (6 bases). Germline V lookup: CDR1 GTSNPN, CDR2 SVGIG (reference sequence). The V and J ends lost 3 bases and 0 bases respectively, with 17 bases between them. The CDR3 sequence is 16 residues long. The CDR3 is CAWRPTGYWMNTEAFF. In DNA, the CDR3 is TGTGCCTGGAGACCTACAGGGTATTGGATGAACACTGAAGCTTTCTTT.

The chain has TRBV30 and TRBJ2-1, with TRBD2 identical over 11 bases. The CDR3 extends over 13 amino acids. Germline V CDR1 and CDR2: GTSNPN, SVGIG (reference sequence). The ends lost 8 bases at V and 7 bases at J; junction bases unmatched: 7. The CDR3 region is CARSGGAGNEQFF. The DNA for the CDR3 is TGTGCCCGTAGCGGGGGGGCGGGAAATGAGCAGTTCTTC.

This clone was recorded a few times. DNA for the CDR3: TGTGCCAGTCTCGGGACAGAACCCTACGAGCAGTACTTC. Translating gives CASLGTEPYEQYF. The genes are TRBV6-5 and TRBJ2-7; TRBD1 agrees at 7 bases. CDR3 length: 13 residues. Losses at the gene ends were 9 bases for V and 2 bases for J; bases not matched to a gene: 7. The V gene's germline CDR1 is MNHEY and CDR2 SVGAGI.

The V gene is TRBV19, the J gene TRBJ2-7; TRBD1 is a possible D gene (6 bases). The CDR3 is 15 amino acids. From germline, CDR1 is LNHDA and CDR2 SQIVND (reference sequence). V lost 0 bases and J 0 bases, leaving 9 bases between the germline ends. The CDR3 here is CASSIDTGSSYEQYF. The CDR3 region has the DNA TGTGCCAGTAGTATAGATACAGGGAGCTCCTACGAGCAGTACTTC.

This clone showed up just once. In DNA form, the CDR3 reads TGTGCCAGCAGATTAACAGGGATGGAAAAACTGTTTTTT. Translation gives CASRLTGMEKLFF. The chain combines TRBV6-5 with TRBJ1-4, with D tentatively TRBD1 (6 bases). Per the germline V gene, CDR1 is MNHEY and CDR2 is SVGAGI. Trimming removed 6 bases from V and 8 bases from J, with 13 bases in between. This CDR3 has 13 amino acids.

The DNA for the CDR3 is TGTGCCAGCCGACGGGAACTGAACACTGAAGCTTTCTTT. Amino acid sequence: CASRRELNTEAFF. V usage is TRBV2 and J usage is TRBJ1-1; unclear D gene. The V gene lost 8 bases and the J gene lost 0 bases, with 10 bases spanning the gap. CDR3 length equals 13 residues. Germline V lookup: CDR1 SNHLY, CDR2 FYNNEI.

This clone appeared once. The rearrangement joins TRBV19 to TRBJ1-1; 8 bases are shared with TRBD1. Germline V gives CDR1 LNHDA, CDR2 SQIVND (reference sequence). V shed 5 bases, J shed 0 bases, and the junction held 8 bases outside the gene matches. The CDR3 length is 16 residues. CDR3 coding DNA: TGTGCCAGTAGTCCGAGGACAGGGACTATGAACACTGAAGCTTTCTTT. Residues: CASSPRTGTMNTEAFF.

This chain joins TRBV19 and TRBJ2-7; D ambiguous. Germline V gene sequence: CDR1 LNHDA, CDR2 SQIVND (reference sequence). CDR3 length: 15 residues. Deletions cut 5 bases from V and 5 bases from J, with 19 bases between. DNA of the CDR3: TGTGCCAGTAGTGATTTATTACGGAGCCCTCACGAGCAGTACTTC. This codes for CASSDLLRSPHEQYF.

V and J are TRBV7-9 and TRBJ2-7; D is perhaps TRBD1 (5 bases). Trimming took 6 bases from V and 3 from J, leaving 21 bases between them. The CDR3 length is 16 residues. The V gene's germline CDR1 is SEHNR and CDR2 FQNEAQ (reference sequence). CDR3 bases: TGTGCCAGCAGTTCCCTTAGGGGCGCGTGGAGCTACGAGCAGTACTTC. Translating gives CASSSLRGAWSYEQYF.

The CDR3 DNA reads TGTGCCAGCAGCTTTCCTAGTAGCGAGACCCAGTACTTC. This codes for CASSFPSSETQYF. The genes are TRBV7-9 and TRBJ2-5, with D hard to call. V gave up 3 bases and J gave up 5 bases, with 10 bases separating them. Germline lookup yields CDR1 SEHNR and CDR2 FQNEAQ (reference sequence). This CDR3 has 13 residues. Based on the CDR3 plus reference TRBV7-9 and TRBJ2-5, the full variable domain is DTGVSQNPRHKITKRGQNVTFRCDPISEHNRLYWYRQTLGQGPEFLTYFQNEAQLEKSRLLSDRFSAERPKGSFSTLEIQRTEQGDSAMYLCASSFPSSETQYFGPGTRLLVL.